This TCR beta chain is drawn from a study of human T cells and chemical hapten exposure. Study in general: Minor pooled library volume differences mainly drove per-sample TCR yield variation. Overall study results and limits: PT1 expanded TCR counts and patch test score were linked, and their correlation was positive. Counts of TCRs above 1 in 1000 frequency stayed unchanged with DPC sensitization.

There are many counts of this clonotype. Its antigen is not identified. Stated time point: patch test 1, 2 weeks after DPC sensitization. Indicated treatment: therapeutic diphenylcyclopropenone sensitization with weekly scalp DPC. Total RNA was isolated from unfractionated whole blood. Germline CDR1 reads SQVTM; CDR2 reads ANQGSEA. CDR3 length equals 15 residues. V lost 0 bases to trimming and J lost 2 bases, with 10 bases between them. TCRdb re-called the RACE reads through MiXCR, storing one row per CDR3 protein. The sample yields about 380,000 distinct CDR3 sequences, more than 4.5% seen once. This clonotype was sampled from a woman aged 45-65 years with alopecia areata. Some clones in this sample may be carry-over from other donors' samples. This sequence joins TRBV29-1 and TRBJ2-2; tentative D call: TRBD1 (5 bases). The sample in question was whole blood, obtained in connection with sensitization to the hapten diphenylcyclopropenone (DPC). The CDR3 protein is CSVEEGDRNTGELFF. CDR3 in DNA: TGCAGCGTTGAAGAAGGTGACAGAAACACCGGGGAGCTGTTTTTT.